Shown below are 14 T cell receptor beta chains from a single sample sequenced in a study of blood T cell repertoires in COVID-19. TCRdb keeps only in-frame clones here, not all; method: immunoSEQ multiplex PCR. The sample holds around 450,000 clones; roughly nine tenths are singletons and the top ten take just under 2%. Sequenced sample: PBMCs or T cells enriched from blood (not recorded which). The receptor source for this set is a woman aged 18-29 years with acute COVID-19.

The sample holds one count of this clone. V is TRBV24-1 and J is TRBJ1-5; TRBD1 aligns across 7 bases. V dropped 6 bases and J dropped 6; count of bases not matched to a gene: 1. Germline CDR1 is KGHDR and CDR2 is SFDVKD. The CDR3 sequence is 12 residues long. The CDR3 DNA sequence: TGTGCCACCAGTTCAGGGGGTCAGCCCCAGCATTTT. Its translation: CATSSGGQPQHF.

The table lists this clone with a count of one. The chain couples TRBV6-5 to TRBJ2-5, with D uncertain. Germline V gene sequence: CDR1 MNHEY, CDR2 SVGAGI. CDR3 length: 12 amino acids. V was cut by 7 bases and J by 0 bases, with 6 bases left in between. The CDR3 DNA reads as TGTGCCAGCAATATGTACCAAGAGACCCAGTACTTC. This translates into CASNMYQETQYF.

The J gene is TRBJ2-7, the V gene TRBV9; 9 nucleotides align to TRBD1. Germline V gene sequence: CDR1 SGDLS, CDR2 YYNGEE. CDR3 length: 14 amino acids. V shed 4 bases and J 1 base; nucleotides not matched to a gene: 3. The CDR3 spells CASSPGTGSYEQYF. The DNA of the CDR3 is TGTGCCAGCAGCCCCGGGACAGGGTCCTACGAGCAGTACTTC.

The CDR3 sequence is CASSRDYLSSYNEQFF. The CDR3 nucleotides read TGTGCCAGCAGCCGGGACTACCTGAGCTCCTACAATGAGCAGTTCTTC. The chain employs TRBV7-3 and TRBJ2-1, with 7 positions matching TRBD2. The V segment lost 5 bases and the J segment 0 bases; nucleotides outside the gene matches: 7. The V gene's germline CDR1 is SGHTA and CDR2 FQGTGA. The CDR3 totals 16 residues.

This rearrangement joins TRBV3-1 (or the pseudogene TRBV3-2) to TRBJ2-1; 10 bases fit TRBD2. Looked up from germline, CDR1 is LGHDT and CDR2 is YNNKEL (reference sequence). The CDR3 length is 20 residues. After removal of 0 bases from V and 8 bases from J, the junction contained 19 bases not matched to a gene. Here the CDR3 reads CASSQDGGQKGLAFWDEQFF. The CDR3 DNA follows: TGTGCCAGCAGCCAAGACGGGGGACAGAAGGGACTAGCGTTTTGGGATGAGCAGTTCTTC.

The chain is built from TRBV28 and TRBJ2-2, with D perhaps TRBD2 (6 bases). The CDR3 runs 14 residues. The V and J ends lost 5 bases and 7 bases respectively, with 14 bases between them. Looked up from germline, CDR1 is MDHEN and CDR2 is SYDVKM. The CDR3 spells CASSQHQRVGELFF. DNA of the CDR3: TGTGCCAGCAGTCAACATCAGCGGGTCGGGGAGCTGTTTTTT.

A word on this clone: An end of the junction does not agree with germline; a read error may underlie this. Here the CDR3 DNA reads TGTGCCAGCAGCTTAGATAGCGGGCTCCCTAACTTC. It translates to CASSLDSGLPNF. The V call is TRBV11-3, the J call TRBJ2-7, with 7 bases matching TRBD2. The germline V gene has CDR1 SGHNT and CDR2 YENEEA. CDR3 length: 12 amino acids. Variable domain in full (rest from reference TRBV11-3 and TRBJ2-7): EAGVVQSPRYKIIEKKQPVAFWCNPISGHNTLYWYLQNLGQGPELLIRYENEEAVDDSQLPKDRFSAERLKGVDSTLKIQPAELGDSAVYLCASSLDSGLPNFGPGTRLTVT.

The chain carries TRBV29-1 and TRBJ2-1; the match to TRBD1 covers 8 bases. The CDR3 is 15 residues long. V dropped 6 bases and J dropped 2; count of bases not matched to a gene: 9. Germline values: CDR1 SQVTM, CDR2 ANQGSEA. Here the CDR3 reads CSVNPGTGPYNEQFF. The CDR3, as DNA: TGCAGCGTGAACCCCGGGACAGGTCCCTACAATGAGCAGTTCTTC.

This clone was picked up a small number of times. This sample includes further DNA sequences coding for the same CDR3. The CDR3 sequence is CASSQVSTGELFF. The CDR3 nucleotides read TGTGCCAGCAGCCAAGTTAGTACCGGGGAGCTGTTTTTT. The chain has TRBV14 and TRBJ2-2; D is undetermined. Germline values: CDR1 SGHDN, CDR2 FVKESK. This CDR3 has 13 residues. V dropped 1 base and J dropped 5 bases, with 5 bases sitting between them.

This clone has only one observation. The chain couples TRBV19 to TRBJ1-2, with a tentative D call TRBD1 (6 bases). The CDR3 contains 11 residues. Deletions cut 4 bases from V and 6 bases from J, with 6 bases between. Germline-derived CDR1 and CDR2 are LNHDA and SQIVND (reference sequence). For the CDR3, the DNA is TGTGCCAGTAGTAACAGGGATGGCTACACCTTC. Encoded protein: CASSNRDGYTF.

This sequence joins TRBV27 and TRBJ1-2; TRBD1 aligns across 8 bases. The CDR3 contains 14 residues. The V gene end was trimmed by 4 bases and the J gene end by 7 bases; junction bases not matched to a gene: 8. Germline CDR1 is MNHEY and CDR2 is SMNVEV (reference sequence). The CDR3 loop is CASSSWTGSRGYTF. CDR3 nucleotide sequence: TGTGCCAGCAGTTCTTGGACAGGGAGTCGTGGCTACACCTTC.

This chain uses TRBV7-3 with TRBJ2-1; TRBD1 aligns across 8 bases. The CDR3 is made up of 13 amino acids. Germline loops: CDR1 SGHTA, CDR2 FQGTGA. V was clipped by 5 bases and J by 7 bases; unmatched bases: 4. The CDR3 nucleotides are TGTGCCAGCAGCCAAACAGGGGGGAATGAGCAGTTCTTC. This sequence encodes CASSQTGGNEQFF.

The genes are TRBV30 and TRBJ1-3; the D is unclear. CDR3 length equals 14 residues. The germline V gene encodes CDR1 GTSNPN and CDR2 SVGIG (reference sequence). V was pared by 0 bases and J by 1 base, with 7 bases between. The CDR3 coding sequence is TGTGCCTGGAGTGTACTTAAGTCTGGAAACACCATATATTTT. This codes for CAWSVLKSGNTIYF.

The genes are TRBV2 and TRBJ1-6; 10 positions agree with TRBD1. Trimming at V came to 2 bases and at J to 9 bases, leaving 1 base not matched to a gene. This CDR3 contains 14 residues. Germline V lookup: CDR1 SNHLY, CDR2 FYNNEI. Here the CDR3 DNA reads TGTGCCAGCAGTGAAAGGACAGGGGGTTCACCCCTCCACTTT. It specifies CASSERTGGSPLHF. Full variable domain (missing parts from reference TRBV2 and TRBJ1-6): EPEVTQTPSHQVTQMGQEVILRCVPISNHLYFYWYRQILGQKVEFLVSFYNNEISEKSEIFDDQFSVERPDGSNFTLKIRSTKLEDSAMYFCASSERTGGSPLHFGNGTRLTVT.